This T cell receptor beta chain stems from a study of vaccination and CD4 T cells after COVID-19. Sequencing of DNA taken from cultured CD4+ T cells relied on the Oncomine TCR Beta short-read assay. TCRdb reprocessed the PCR reads with MiXCR, giving one entry per CDR3 protein. The repertoire holds about 14,000 distinct CDR3 sequences, with around 60% as singletons. Study results and limitations: The median SARS-CoV-2-reactive clonotype number increased from approximately 21 to 40, without statistical significance.

This clonotype was recorded a few times. Its antigen is not identified. Trimming removed 8 bases from V and 9 bases from J; junction bases left unmatched: 6. The CDR3 runs 14 residues. Treatment denoted: approximately 10-day PBMC culture with coronavirus spike peptide pools or control peptides (ViraFEST assay). The chain uses TRBV12-3 or TRBV12-4 and TRBJ2-2; 13 bases align to TRBD2. The specimen was CD4+ T cells from blood, cultured in vitro. The sequence came from a human donor who had recovered from COVID-19. For the CDR3, the DNA is TGTGCCAGCCGGACTAGCGGGAGAGGAAGGGAGCTGTTTTTT. The encoded protein is CASRTSGRGRELFF.